This T cell receptor (beta chain) was sequenced for a study of shared clonotypes between healthy human individuals. Study-level results: Investigators expected sequencing depth to affect clonotype sharing among donors. What limited the represented genetic and exposure-history diversity was the small number of donors.

The CDR3 extends over 13 amino acids. Trimming stripped 2 bases from V and 6 bases from J, with 11 bases between. CDR1 and CDR2 from the germline V gene are SGHVS and FQNEAQ. Assay: immunoSEQ multiplex PCR; the TCRdb copy retains only in-frame clones and omits some. The sample consists of about 480,000 clones, approximately 85% of them appearing once. With regard to this clone: Antigen specificity is unknown.

The chain combines TRBV7-8 with TRBJ2-7; D is undetermined. This TCR was sampled from a woman between 40 and 50 years old in good health. Some clones in this sample may be carry-over from other donors' samples. Sequencing was carried out using PBMCs. CDR3 sequence (DNA): TGTGCCAGCAGCTTATATAATAGAGGCGAGCAGTACTTC. It translates to CASSLYNRGEQYF.